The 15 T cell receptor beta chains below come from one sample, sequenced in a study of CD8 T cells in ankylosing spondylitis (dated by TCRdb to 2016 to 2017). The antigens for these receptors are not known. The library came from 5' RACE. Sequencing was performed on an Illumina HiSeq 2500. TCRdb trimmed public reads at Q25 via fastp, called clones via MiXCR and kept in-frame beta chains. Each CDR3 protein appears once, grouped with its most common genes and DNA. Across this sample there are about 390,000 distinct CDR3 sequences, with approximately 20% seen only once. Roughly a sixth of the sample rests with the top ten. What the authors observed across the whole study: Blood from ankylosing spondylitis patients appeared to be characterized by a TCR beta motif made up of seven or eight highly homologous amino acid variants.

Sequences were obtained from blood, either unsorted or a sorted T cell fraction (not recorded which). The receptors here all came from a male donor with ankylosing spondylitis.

Here the CDR3 reads CASSLGSETYGYTF. The CDR3 coding sequence is TGTGCCAGCAGCTTAGGGTCGGAAACCTATGGCTACACCTTC. This rearrangement joins TRBV7-2 to TRBJ1-2, with no clear D. The CDR3 totals 14 residues. Germline loops: CDR1 SGHTA, CDR2 FQGNSA. Trimming removed 1 base at V and 4 bases at J, with 10 bases between. The full variable domain, in which reference TRBV7-2 and TRBJ1-2 provide the parts outside the CDR3, is GAGVSQSPSNKVTEKGKDVELRCDPISGHTALYWYRQSLGQGLEFLIYFQGNSAPDKSGLPSDRFSAERTGGSVSTLTIQRTQQEDSAVYLCASSLGSETYGYTFGSGTRLTVV.

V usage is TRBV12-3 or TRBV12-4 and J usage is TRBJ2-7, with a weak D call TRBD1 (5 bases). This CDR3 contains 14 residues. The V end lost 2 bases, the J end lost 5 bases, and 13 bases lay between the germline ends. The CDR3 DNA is TGTGCCAGCAGTTTACAAGGGGTGGCCCACGAGCAGTACTTC. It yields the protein CASSLQGVAHEQYF.

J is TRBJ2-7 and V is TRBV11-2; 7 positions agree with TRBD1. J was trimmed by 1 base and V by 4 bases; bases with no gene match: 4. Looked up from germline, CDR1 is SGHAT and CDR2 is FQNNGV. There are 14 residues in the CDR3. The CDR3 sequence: CASSSGQLSYEQYF. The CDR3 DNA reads TGTGCCAGCAGCTCGGGACAGCTATCCTACGAGCAGTACTTC.

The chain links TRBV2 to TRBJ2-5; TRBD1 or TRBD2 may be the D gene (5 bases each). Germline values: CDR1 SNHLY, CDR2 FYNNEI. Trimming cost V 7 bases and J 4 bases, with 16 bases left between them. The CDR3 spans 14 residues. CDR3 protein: CASMGERGIETQYF. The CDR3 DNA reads TGTGCCAGCATGGGCGAGAGGGGAATAGAGACCCAGTACTTC. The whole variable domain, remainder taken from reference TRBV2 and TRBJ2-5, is EPEVTQTPSHQVTQMGQEVILRCVPISNHLYFYWYRQILGQKVEFLVSFYNNEISEKSEIFDDQFSVERPDGSNFTLKIRSTKLEDSAMYFCASMGERGIETQYFGPGTRLLVL.

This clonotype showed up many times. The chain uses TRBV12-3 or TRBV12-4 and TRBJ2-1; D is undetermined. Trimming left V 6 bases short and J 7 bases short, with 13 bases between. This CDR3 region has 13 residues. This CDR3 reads CASRGGPRNEQFF. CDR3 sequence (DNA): TGTGCCAGCAGAGGTGGTCCCAGGAATGAGCAGTTCTTC.

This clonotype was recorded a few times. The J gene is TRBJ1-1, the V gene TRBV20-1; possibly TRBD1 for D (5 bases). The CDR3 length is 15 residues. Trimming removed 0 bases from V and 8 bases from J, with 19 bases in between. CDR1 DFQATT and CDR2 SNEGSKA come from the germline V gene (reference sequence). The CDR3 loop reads CSARDIIGDGEEAFF. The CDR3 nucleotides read TGCAGTGCTAGAGATATTATAGGGGACGGAGAAGAAGCTTTCTTT.

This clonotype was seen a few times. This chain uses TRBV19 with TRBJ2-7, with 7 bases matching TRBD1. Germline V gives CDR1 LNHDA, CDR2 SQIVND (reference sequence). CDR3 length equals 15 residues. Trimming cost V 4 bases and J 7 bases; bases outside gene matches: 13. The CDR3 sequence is CASSRNRQGKGEQYF. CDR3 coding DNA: TGTGCCAGTAGTAGGAATCGACAGGGCAAGGGGGAGCAGTACTTC.

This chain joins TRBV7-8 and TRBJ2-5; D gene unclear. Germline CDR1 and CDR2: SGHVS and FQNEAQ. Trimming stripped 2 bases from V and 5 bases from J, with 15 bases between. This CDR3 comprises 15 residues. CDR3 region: CASSLPGTALETQYF. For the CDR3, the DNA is TGTGCCAGCAGCTTACCAGGCACCGCGTTGGAGACCCAGTACTTC.

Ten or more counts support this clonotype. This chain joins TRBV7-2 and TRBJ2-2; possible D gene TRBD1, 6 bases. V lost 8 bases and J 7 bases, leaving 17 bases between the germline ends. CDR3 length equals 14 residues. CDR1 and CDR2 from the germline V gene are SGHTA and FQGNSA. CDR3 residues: CASGLNRANGELFF. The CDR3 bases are TGTGCCAGCGGGCTAAACAGGGCGAACGGGGAGCTGTTTTTT.

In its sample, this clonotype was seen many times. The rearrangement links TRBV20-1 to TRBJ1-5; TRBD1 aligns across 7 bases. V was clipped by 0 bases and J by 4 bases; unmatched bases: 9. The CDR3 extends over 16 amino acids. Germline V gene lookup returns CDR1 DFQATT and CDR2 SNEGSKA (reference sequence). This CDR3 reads CSARDTGTVINQPQHF. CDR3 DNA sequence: TGCAGTGCTAGAGACACCGGGACAGTGATTAATCAGCCCCAGCATTTT.

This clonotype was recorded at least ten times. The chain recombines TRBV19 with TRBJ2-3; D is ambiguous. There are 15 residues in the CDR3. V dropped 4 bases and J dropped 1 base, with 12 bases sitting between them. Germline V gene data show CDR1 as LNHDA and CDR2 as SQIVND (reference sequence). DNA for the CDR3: TGTGCCAGTAGTAAGCAGCGAGCCGGCACAGATACGCAGTATTTT. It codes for CASSKQRAGTDTQYF.

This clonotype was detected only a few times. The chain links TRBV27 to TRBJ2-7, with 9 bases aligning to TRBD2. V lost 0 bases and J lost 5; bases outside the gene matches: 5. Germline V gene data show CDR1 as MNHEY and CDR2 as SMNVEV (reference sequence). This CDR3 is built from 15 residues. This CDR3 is CASSLSSGRWHEQYF. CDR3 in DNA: TGTGCCAGCAGTTTATCGAGCGGGAGGTGGCACGAGCAGTACTTC.

This CDR3 is CASSYPGGASNTGELFF. In DNA form, the CDR3 reads TGTGCCAGCAGTTACCCAGGGGGAGCTTCGAACACCGGGGAGCTGTTTTTT. The V call is TRBV6-5, the J call TRBJ2-2; 7 bases line up with TRBD1. Germline V gives CDR1 MNHEY, CDR2 SVGAGI. This CDR3 spans 17 amino acids. V lost 2 bases and J lost 0; bases outside the gene matches: 6.

CDR3 coding DNA: TGTGCCAGCAGTTTACTCCTGGATTCCTACGAGCAGTACTTC. Its protein is CASSLLLDSYEQYF. The V gene is TRBV28, the J gene TRBJ2-7; D is ambiguous. CDR1 and CDR2 (germline): MDHEN, SYDVKM. The CDR3 has 14 amino acids. V was pared by 2 bases and J by 1 base, with 9 bases between.

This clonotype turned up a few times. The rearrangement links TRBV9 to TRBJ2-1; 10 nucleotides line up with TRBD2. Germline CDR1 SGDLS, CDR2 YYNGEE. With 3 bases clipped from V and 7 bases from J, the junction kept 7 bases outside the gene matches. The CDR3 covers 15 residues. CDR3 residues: CASSGASGSWNEQFF. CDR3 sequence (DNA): TGTGCCAGCAGCGGAGCTAGCGGGAGTTGGAATGAGCAGTTCTTC.